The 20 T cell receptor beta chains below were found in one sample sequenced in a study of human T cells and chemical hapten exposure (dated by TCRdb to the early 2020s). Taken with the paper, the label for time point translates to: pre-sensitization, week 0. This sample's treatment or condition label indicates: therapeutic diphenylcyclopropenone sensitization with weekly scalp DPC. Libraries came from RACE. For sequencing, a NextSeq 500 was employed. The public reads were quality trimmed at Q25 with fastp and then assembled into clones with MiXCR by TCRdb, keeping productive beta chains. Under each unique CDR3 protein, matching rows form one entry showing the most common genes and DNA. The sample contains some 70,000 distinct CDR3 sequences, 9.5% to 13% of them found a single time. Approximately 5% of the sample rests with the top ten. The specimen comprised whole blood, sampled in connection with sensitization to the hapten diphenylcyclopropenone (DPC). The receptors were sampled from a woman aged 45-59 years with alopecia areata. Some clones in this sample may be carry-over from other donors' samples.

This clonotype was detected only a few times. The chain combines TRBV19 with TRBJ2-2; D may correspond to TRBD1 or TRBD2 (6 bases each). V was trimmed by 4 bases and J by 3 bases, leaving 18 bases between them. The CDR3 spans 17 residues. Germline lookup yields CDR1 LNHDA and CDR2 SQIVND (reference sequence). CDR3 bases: TGTGCCAGTAGTAGCCCGGGGGCCCCGGAGTACACCGGGGAGCTGTTTTTT. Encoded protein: CASSSPGAPEYTGELFF.

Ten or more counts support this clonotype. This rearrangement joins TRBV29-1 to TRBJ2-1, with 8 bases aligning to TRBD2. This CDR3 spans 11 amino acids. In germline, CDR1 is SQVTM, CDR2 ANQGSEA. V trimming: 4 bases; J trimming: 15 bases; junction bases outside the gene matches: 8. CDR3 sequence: CSVVETSVPFF. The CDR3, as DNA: TGCAGCGTTGTGGAGACTAGCGTTCCGTTCTTC.

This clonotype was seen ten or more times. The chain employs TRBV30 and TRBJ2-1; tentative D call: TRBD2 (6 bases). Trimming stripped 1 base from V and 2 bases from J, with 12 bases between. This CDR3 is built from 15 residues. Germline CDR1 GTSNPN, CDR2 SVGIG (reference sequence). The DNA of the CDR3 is TGTGCCTGGAGTGAGGGGCGGGGTCCCTACAATGAGCAGTTCTTC. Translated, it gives CAWSEGRGPYNEQFF. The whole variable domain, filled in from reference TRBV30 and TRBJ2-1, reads SQTIHQWPATLVQPVGSPLSLECTVEGTSNPNLYWYRQAAGRGLQLLFYSVGIGQISSEVPQNLSASRPQDRQFILSSKKLLLSDSGFYLCAWSEGRGPYNEQFFGPGTRLTVL.

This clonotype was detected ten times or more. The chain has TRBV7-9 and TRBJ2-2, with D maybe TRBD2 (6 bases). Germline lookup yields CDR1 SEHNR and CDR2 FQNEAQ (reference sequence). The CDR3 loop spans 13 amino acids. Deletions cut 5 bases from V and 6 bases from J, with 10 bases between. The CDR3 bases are TGTGCCAGCAGCATCGGAGGGTCCGGGGAGCTGTTTTTT. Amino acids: CASSIGGSGELFF.

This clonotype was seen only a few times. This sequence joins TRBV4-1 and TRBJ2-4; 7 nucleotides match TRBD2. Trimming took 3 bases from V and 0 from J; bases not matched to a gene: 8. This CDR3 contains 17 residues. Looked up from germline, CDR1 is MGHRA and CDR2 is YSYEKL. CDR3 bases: TGCGCCAGCAGCCAGCCGGGGAGGGAGATAGCCAAAAACATTCAGTACTTC. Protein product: CASSQPGREIAKNIQYF.

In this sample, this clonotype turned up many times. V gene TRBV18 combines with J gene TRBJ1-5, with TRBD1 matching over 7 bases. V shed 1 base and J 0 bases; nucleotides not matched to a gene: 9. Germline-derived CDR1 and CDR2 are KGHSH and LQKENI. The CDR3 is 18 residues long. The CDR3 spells CASSPRGDRAYSNQPQHF. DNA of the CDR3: TGTGCCAGCTCACCACGGGGGGACAGAGCATATAGCAATCAGCCCCAGCATTTT.

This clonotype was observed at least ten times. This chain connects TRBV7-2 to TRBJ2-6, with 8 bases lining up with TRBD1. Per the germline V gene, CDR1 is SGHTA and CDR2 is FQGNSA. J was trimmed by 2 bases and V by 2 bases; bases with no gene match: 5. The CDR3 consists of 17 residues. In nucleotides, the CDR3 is TGTGCCAGCAGCTTACTGGCGACAGGGGCTGGGGCCAACGTCCTGACTTTC. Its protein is CASSLLATGAGANVLTF.

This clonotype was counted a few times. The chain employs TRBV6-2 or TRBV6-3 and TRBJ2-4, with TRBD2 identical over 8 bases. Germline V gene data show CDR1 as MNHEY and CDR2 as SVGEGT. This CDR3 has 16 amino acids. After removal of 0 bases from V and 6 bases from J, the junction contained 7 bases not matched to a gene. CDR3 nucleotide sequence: TGTGCCAGCAGTTACTCGCGGGGGGCCCGCGGAAACATTCAGTACTTC. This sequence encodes CASSYSRGARGNIQYF.

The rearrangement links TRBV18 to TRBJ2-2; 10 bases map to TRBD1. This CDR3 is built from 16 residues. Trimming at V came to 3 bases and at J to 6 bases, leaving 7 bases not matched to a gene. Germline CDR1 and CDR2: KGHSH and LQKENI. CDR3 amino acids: CASSPSGQGGSGELFF. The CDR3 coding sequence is TGTGCCAGCTCACCGAGCGGACAGGGGGGATCCGGGGAGCTGTTTTTT.

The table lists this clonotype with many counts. The CDR3 DNA reads TGCGCCAGCAGCCAAGATCTGTCAAGGACAGTAAACAATGAGCAGTTCTTC. It encodes CASSQDLSRTVNNEQFF. V gene TRBV4-3 combines with J gene TRBJ2-1; D may be TRBD1 (6 bases). Germline V gene data show CDR1 as LGHNA and CDR2 as YSLEER. The V gene lost 0 bases and the J gene lost 5 bases, with 17 bases spanning the gap. The length of the CDR3 is 17 residues.

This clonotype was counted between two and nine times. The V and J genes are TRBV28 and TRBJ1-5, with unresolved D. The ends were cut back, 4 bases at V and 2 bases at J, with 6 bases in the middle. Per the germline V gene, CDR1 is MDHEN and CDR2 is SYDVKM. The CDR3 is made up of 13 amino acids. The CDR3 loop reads CASSWAGNQPQHF. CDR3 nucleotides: TGTGCCAGCAGTTGGGCTGGCAATCAGCCCCAGCATTTT.

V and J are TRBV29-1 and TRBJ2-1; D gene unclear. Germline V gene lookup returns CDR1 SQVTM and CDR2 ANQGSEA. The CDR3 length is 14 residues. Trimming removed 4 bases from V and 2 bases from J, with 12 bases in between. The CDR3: CSVVGLGTYNEQFF. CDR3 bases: TGCAGCGTTGTAGGGTTAGGCACCTACAATGAGCAGTTCTTC.

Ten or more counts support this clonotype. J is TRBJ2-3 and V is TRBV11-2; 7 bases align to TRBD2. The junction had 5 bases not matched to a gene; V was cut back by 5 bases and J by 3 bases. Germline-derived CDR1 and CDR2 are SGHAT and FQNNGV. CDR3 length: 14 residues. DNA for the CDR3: TGTGCCAGCAGCCAAGATAGCGGGACAGATACGCAGTATTTT. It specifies CASSQDSGTDTQYF.

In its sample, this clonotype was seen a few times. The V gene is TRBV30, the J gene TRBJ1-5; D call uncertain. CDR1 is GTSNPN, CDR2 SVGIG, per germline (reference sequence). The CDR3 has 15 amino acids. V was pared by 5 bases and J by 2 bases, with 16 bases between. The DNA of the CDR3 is TGTGCCTGGGGGAAACAGTCGGGTGGCAATCAGCCCCAGCATTTT. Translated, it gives CAWGKQSGGNQPQHF. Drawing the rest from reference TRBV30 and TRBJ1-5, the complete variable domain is SQTIHQWPATLVQPVGSPLSLECTVEGTSNPNLYWYRQAAGRGLQLLFYSVGIGQISSEVPQNLSASRPQDRQFILSSKKLLLSDSGFYLCAWGKQSGGNQPQHFGDGTRLSIL.

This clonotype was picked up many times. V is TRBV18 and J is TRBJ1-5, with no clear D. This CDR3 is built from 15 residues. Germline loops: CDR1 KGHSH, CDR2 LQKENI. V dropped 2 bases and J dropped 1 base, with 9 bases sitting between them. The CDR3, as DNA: TGTGCCAGCTCACCAAAGGGTTCGAGCAATCAGCCCCAGCATTTT. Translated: CASSPKGSSNQPQHF.

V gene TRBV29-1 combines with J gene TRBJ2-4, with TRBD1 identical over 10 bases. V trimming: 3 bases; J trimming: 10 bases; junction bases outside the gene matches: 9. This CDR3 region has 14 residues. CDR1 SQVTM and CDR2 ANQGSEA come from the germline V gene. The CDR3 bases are TGCAGCGTTGACCAGACAGGGGGCCAACAGATTCAGTACTTC. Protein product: CSVDQTGGQQIQYF.

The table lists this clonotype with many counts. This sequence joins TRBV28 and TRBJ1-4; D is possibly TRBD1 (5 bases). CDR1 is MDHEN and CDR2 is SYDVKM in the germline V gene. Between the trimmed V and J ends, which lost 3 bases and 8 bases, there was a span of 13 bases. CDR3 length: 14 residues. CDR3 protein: CASSLGGRREKLFF. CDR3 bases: TGTGCCAGCAGTTTGGGGGGGAGGCGCGAAAAACTGTTTTTT.

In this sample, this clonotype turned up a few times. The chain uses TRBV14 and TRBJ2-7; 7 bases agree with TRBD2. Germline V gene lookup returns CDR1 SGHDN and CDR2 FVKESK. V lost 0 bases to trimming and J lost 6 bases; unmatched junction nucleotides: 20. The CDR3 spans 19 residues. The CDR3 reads CASSQDLRIRGSSAVEQYF. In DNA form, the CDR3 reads TGTGCCAGCAGCCAAGATCTTAGAATACGCGGGAGTTCCGCTGTCGAGCAGTACTTC. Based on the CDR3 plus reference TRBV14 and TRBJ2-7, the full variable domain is EAGVTQFPSHSVIEKGQTVTLRCDPISGHDNLYWYRRVMGKEIKFLLHFVKESKQDESGMPNNRFLAERTGGTYSTLKVQPAELEDSGVYFCASSQDLRIRGSSAVEQYFGPGTRLTVT.

CDR3 sequence reads: CASSPRGRGNYNEQFF. The DNA of the CDR3 is TGTGCCAGCAGCCCCCGCGGCAGGGGAAACTACAATGAGCAGTTCTTC. The chain has TRBV4-2 and TRBJ2-1; D may be TRBD1 (6 bases). Trimming removed 4 bases at V and 3 bases at J, with 16 bases between. The germline CDR1 and CDR2 sequences are LGHNA and YNFKEQ. The CDR3 is 16 amino acids.

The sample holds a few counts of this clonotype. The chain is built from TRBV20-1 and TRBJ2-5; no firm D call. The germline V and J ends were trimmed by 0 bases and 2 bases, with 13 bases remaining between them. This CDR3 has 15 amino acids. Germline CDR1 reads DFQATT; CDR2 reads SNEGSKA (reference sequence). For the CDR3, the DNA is TGCAGTGCTAGAGATGGAAGGGATTTACAAGAGACCCAGTACTTC. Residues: CSARDGRDLQETQYF.